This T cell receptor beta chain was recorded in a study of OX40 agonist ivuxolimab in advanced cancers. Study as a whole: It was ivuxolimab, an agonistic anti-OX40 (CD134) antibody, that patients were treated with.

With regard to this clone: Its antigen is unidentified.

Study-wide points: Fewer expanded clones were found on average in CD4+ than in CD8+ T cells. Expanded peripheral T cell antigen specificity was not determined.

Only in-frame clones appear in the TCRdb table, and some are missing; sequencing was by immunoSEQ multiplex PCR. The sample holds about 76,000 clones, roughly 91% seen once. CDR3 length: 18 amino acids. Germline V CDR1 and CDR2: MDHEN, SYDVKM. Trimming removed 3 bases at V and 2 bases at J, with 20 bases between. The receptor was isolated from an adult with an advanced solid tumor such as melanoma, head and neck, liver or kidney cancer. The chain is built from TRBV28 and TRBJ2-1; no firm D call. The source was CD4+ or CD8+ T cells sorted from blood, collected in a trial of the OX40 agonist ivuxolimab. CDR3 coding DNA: TGTGCCAGCAGTTTGGTTATCCCTACGACCCGACCCTACAATGAGCAGTTCTTC. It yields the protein CASSLVIPTTRPYNEQFF.